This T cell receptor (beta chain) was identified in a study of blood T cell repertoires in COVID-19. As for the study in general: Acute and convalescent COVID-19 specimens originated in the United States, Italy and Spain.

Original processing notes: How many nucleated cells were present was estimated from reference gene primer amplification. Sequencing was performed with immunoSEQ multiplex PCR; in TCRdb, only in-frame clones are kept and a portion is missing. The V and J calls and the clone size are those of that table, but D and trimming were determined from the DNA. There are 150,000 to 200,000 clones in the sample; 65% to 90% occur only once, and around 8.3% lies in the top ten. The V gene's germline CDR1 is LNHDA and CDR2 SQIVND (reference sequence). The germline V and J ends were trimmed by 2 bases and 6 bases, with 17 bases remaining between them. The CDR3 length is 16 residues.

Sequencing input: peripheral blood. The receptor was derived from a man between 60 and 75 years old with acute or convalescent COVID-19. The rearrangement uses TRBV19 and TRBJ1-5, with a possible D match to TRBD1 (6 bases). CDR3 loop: CASSIRGGVSGQPQHF. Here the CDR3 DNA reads TGTGCCAGTAGTATAAGGGGGGGGGTCAGCGGTCAGCCCCAGCATTTT.